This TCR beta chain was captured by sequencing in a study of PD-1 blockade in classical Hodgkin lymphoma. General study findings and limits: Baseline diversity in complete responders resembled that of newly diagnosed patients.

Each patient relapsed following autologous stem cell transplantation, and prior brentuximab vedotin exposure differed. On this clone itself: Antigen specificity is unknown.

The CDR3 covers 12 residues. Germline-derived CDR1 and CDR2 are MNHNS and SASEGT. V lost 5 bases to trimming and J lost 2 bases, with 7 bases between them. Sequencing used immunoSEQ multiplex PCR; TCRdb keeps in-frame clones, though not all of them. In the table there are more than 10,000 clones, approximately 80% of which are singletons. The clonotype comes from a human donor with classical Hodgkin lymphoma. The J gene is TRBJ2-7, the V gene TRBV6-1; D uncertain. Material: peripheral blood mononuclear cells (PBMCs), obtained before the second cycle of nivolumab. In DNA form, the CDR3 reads TGTGCCAGCAGTCCCAATCCCTACGAGCAGTACTTC. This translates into CASSPNPYEQYF.